Detailed here is one T cell receptor beta chain. This sample is drawn from a study of blood T cell repertoires in COVID-19. Study-level background: The origin of the acute and convalescent COVID-19 samples was the United States, Italy and Spain. The analysed material was cDNA or gDNA that came from T cells, B-cell-depleted T cells, or PBMCs.

Study processing details: Estimated nucleated cell counts came from reference gene primer amplification. Using immunoSEQ multiplex PCR, the repertoire was profiled, and TCRdb retains in-frame clones only, with some absent. D and trimming were read from the DNA, whereas the V and J calls and clone size are those reported in that table. The sample has about 160,000 clones; less than 90% are singletons. This CDR3 is 16 amino acids long. The V gene end was trimmed by 5 bases and the J gene end by 5 bases; junction bases not matched to a gene: 8. The germline CDR1 and CDR2 sequences are MDHEN and SYDVKM. The V gene is TRBV28, the J gene TRBJ2-1, with TRBD1 matching over 11 bases. The clonotype was recovered from a man aged 18 to 30 with active or convalescent COVID-19. The sequencing sample was made of peripheral blood. The CDR3 coding sequence is TGTGCCAGCAGTCCCTGGACAGGGGGCGTCAACAATGAGCAGTTCTTC. Protein product: CASSPWTGGVNNEQFF.